One sample yielded the 12 T cell receptor beta chains listed below, sequenced in a study of cytomegalovirus exposure and HLA in healthy donors (dated by TCRdb to about 2017). Receptors were amplified or captured by the immunoSEQ multiplex PCR assay. The multiplex PCR relied on a mix of 60 forward primers for TCR Vbeta segments and 13 reverse primers for TCR Jbeta segments. The source is immuneACCESS, and TCRdb retained only in-frame sequences with V and J called. Part of the clones is not carried over; for the studies checked, unresolved V genes explain less than half of this, and the remainder is unexplained. The sample table contains over 150,000 clones; only one count was recorded for around 77% of them. The leading ten clones occupy roughly 3% of the sample. Sequencing was carried out using PBMCs. The receptors derive from a woman in her 30s in good health and CMV-seronegative.

The rearrangement links TRBV9 to TRBJ1-1; D not certain. This CDR3 region has 14 residues. Trimming pared 0 bases from V and 5 bases from J, leaving 11 bases between. In germline, CDR1 is SGDLS, CDR2 YYNGEE. This CDR3 reads CASSVGQAGTEAFF. CDR3 nucleotides: TGTGCCAGCAGCGTAGGGCAGGCGGGAACTGAAGCTTTCTTT.

The chain's CDR3 is CASSLGGGGSTDTQYF. The CDR3 coding sequence is TGTGCCAGCAGCCTCGGGGGCGGGGGGAGCACAGATACGCAGTATTTT. The chain links TRBV7-9 to TRBJ2-3; 8 nucleotides agree with TRBD2. Per the germline V gene, CDR1 is SEHNR and CDR2 is FQNEAQ (reference sequence). This CDR3 region has 16 residues. J gave up 0 bases and V 5 bases, and 7 bases lay outside the gene matches.

The chain recombines TRBV29-1 with TRBJ2-5; the match to TRBD2 covers 7 bases. Germline trimming cut 8 bases from V and 2 bases from J; bases unmatched to any gene: 14. The CDR3 is 15 amino acids. Germline lookup yields CDR1 SQVTM and CDR2 ANQGSEA. The CDR3 loop reads CSSCVSAGSQETQYF. The CDR3 nucleotides read TGCAGCTCATGCGTTTCAGCGGGATCGCAAGAGACCCAGTACTTC.

The chain employs TRBV18 and TRBJ2-7; 9 bases map to TRBD1. Germline values: CDR1 KGHSH, CDR2 LQKENI. The ends lost 3 bases at V and 6 bases at J; junction bases unmatched: 6. The CDR3 runs to 14 residues. In DNA form, the CDR3 reads TGTGCCAGCTCACCTTACAGGGGGCTGGTCGAGCAGTACTTC. Translated: CASSPYRGLVEQYF.

The chain is built from TRBV10-3 and TRBJ1-2, with D unresolved. In germline, CDR1 is ENHRY, CDR2 SYGVKD. This CDR3 has 12 amino acids. V lost 9 bases to trimming and J lost 10 bases, with 18 bases between them. The CDR3 nucleotides are TGTGCCATTGCCTCCGAGTCCCCTTCCTACACCTTC. Protein product: CAIASESPSYTF.

The rearrangement joins TRBV7-9 to TRBJ2-1, with 9 bases identical to TRBD2. V shed 1 base, J shed 10 bases, and the junction held 11 bases outside the gene matches. Germline V gives CDR1 SEHNR, CDR2 FQNEAQ (reference sequence). The CDR3 runs to 16 residues. The CDR3 DNA follows: TGTGCCAGCAGCTTAGTTGTTAGCGGGGGTGGAAGGGAGCAGTTCTTC. Protein product: CASSLVVSGGGREQFF.

The chain uses TRBV28 and TRBJ2-3, with 8 bases matching TRBD2. This CDR3 region has 17 residues. The junction had 15 bases not matched to a gene; V was cut back by 5 bases and J by 5 bases. Germline V gives CDR1 MDHEN, CDR2 SYDVKM. This chain's CDR3 is CASSQNPGGGLRDTQYF. CDR3 DNA: TGTGCCAGCAGTCAAAACCCCGGGGGGGGATTGAGAGATACGCAGTATTTT. Based on the CDR3 plus reference TRBV28 and TRBJ2-3, the full variable domain is DVKVTQSSRYLVKRTGEKVFLECVQDMDHENMFWYRQDPGLGLRLIYFSYDVKMKEKGDIPEGYSVSREKKERFSLILESASTNQTSMYLCASSQNPGGGLRDTQYFGPGTRLTVL.

The rearrangement joins TRBV19 to TRBJ1-1; a possible D gene is TRBD1 (6 bases). The CDR3 runs to 14 residues. Germline loops: CDR1 LNHDA, CDR2 SQIVND (reference sequence). V was clipped by 2 bases and J by 5 bases, with 12 bases between them. The CDR3 sequence is CASSITRGGTEAFF. Here the CDR3 DNA reads TGTGCCAGTAGTATAACGAGGGGGGGGACTGAAGCTTTCTTT.

In its sample, this clone was seen a few times. This chain joins TRBV30 and TRBJ2-7, with D uncertain. CDR3 length: 11 amino acids. V was trimmed by 6 bases and J by 2 bases, leaving 8 bases between them. Germline V gives CDR1 GTSNPN, CDR2 SVGIG (reference sequence). The CDR3 coding sequence is TGTGCCTGCTCCCTCGCCTACGAGCAGTACTTC. Its protein is CACSLAYEQYF.

The chain combines TRBV5-4 with TRBJ2-2; 9 nucleotides line up with TRBD1. V gave up 3 bases and J gave up 1 base; unmatched junction bases: 10. The CDR3 contains 18 residues. Per the germline V gene, CDR1 is SGHNT and CDR2 is YYREEE (reference sequence). CDR3 DNA sequence: TGTGCCAGCAGCTACGCTCCCGGGACAGGGTTGAACACCGGGGAGCTGTTTTTT. It is translated as CASSYAPGTGLNTGELFF.

As regards this clone: A junction boundary mismatches the germline segment, possibly from a read error. CDR3: CASSEVGLEAYNEQFF. The CDR3 nucleotides are TGTGCCAGCAGCGAAGTTGGCTTAGAGGCCTACAATGAGCAGTTCTTC. The V and J genes are TRBV6-1 and TRBJ2-1; D gene ambiguous. From germline, CDR1 is MNHNS and CDR2 SASEGT. The CDR3 length is 16 residues.

This chain joins TRBV2 and TRBJ2-6; TRBD1 agrees at 9 bases. V shed 6 bases and J 1 base; nucleotides not matched to a gene: 1. This CDR3 region has 15 residues. The germline V gene encodes CDR1 SNHLY and CDR2 FYNNEI. The CDR3 DNA sequence: TGTGCCAGCAGGGGACAGGGTTCTGGGGCCAACGTCCTGACTTTC. Translating it yields CASRGQGSGANVLTF.